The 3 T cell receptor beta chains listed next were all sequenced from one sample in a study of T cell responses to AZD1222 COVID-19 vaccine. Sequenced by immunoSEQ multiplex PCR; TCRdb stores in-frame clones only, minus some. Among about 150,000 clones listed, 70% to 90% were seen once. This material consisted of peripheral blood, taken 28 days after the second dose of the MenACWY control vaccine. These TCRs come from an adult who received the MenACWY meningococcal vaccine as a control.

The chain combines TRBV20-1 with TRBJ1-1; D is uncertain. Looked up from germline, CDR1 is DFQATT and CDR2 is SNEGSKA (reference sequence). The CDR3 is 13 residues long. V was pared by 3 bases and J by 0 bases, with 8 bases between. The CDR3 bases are TGCAGTGCTAGTGGTCAGATGAACACTGAAGCTTTCTTT. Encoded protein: CSASGQMNTEAFF.

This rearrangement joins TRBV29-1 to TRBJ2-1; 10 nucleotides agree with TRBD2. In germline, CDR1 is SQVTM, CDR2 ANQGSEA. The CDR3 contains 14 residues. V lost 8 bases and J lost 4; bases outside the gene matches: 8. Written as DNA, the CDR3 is TGCAGCATAACCGGGACTAGCGTTTACAATGAGCAGTTCTTC. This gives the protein CSITGTSVYNEQFF.

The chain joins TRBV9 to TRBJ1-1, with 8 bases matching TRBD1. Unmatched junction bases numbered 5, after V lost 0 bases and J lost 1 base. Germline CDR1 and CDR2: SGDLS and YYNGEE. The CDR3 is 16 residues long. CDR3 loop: CASSVEVGQGNTEAFF. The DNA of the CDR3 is TGTGCCAGCAGCGTAGAGGTCGGACAGGGGAACACTGAAGCTTTCTTT.